This passage covers 24 T cell receptor beta chains from one sample sequenced in a study of blood T cell repertoires in COVID-19. Sequencing used immunoSEQ multiplex PCR; TCRdb keeps in-frame clones, though not all of them. The profile shows fewer than 250,000 clones, 75% to 85% of them singletons. The sequenced sample consisted of peripheral blood. Receptor source: a woman in her 70s with acute or convalescent COVID-19.

The chain recombines TRBV28 with TRBJ2-7, with a weak D call TRBD1 (5 bases). The germline V gene encodes CDR1 MDHEN and CDR2 SYDVKM. This CDR3 comprises 16 residues. The V gene lost 1 base and the J gene lost 4 bases, with 17 bases spanning the gap. CDR3 sequence (DNA): TGTGCCAGCAGTTTATCCTTGGTACAGGCGGCTTACGAGCAGTACTTC. This sequence encodes CASSLSLVQAAYEQYF.

The genes are TRBV19 and TRBJ1-6; 7 bases fit TRBD1. Germline V gene data show CDR1 as LNHDA and CDR2 as SQIVND (reference sequence). V lost 9 bases to trimming and J lost 8 bases; unmatched junction nucleotides: 10. There are 14 residues in the CDR3. The CDR3 is CASQPGQAYSPLHF. As DNA, the CDR3 is TGTGCCAGCCAGCCCGGACAGGCTTATTCACCCCTCCACTTT. Together with reference TRBV19 and TRBJ1-6, the CDR3 gives the full variable domain: DGGITQSPKYLFRKEGQNVTLSCEQNLNHDAMYWYRQDPGQGLRLIYYSQIVNDFQKGDIAEGYSVSREKKESFPLTVTSAQKNPTAFYLCASQPGQAYSPLHFGNGTRLTVT.

The chain is built from TRBV6-1 and TRBJ2-1; 11 bases map to TRBD2. J gave up 6 bases and V 2 bases, and 3 bases lay outside the gene matches. The CDR3 has 15 residues. Looked up from germline, CDR1 is MNHNS and CDR2 is SASEGT. The CDR3 bases are TGTGCCAGCAGTGAAAGACTAGCGGGGTCCAATGAGCAGTTCTTC. It codes for CASSERLAGSNEQFF.

The CDR3: CASSGRDSSRTDTQYF. The CDR3, as DNA: TGTGCCAGCTCGGGTAGAGACAGTTCCCGCACAGATACGCAGTATTTT. The genes are TRBV18 and TRBJ2-3; D may be TRBD1 (5 bases). Trimming stripped 6 bases from V and 1 base from J, with 17 bases between. Germline V gene data show CDR1 as KGHSH and CDR2 as LQKENI. The CDR3 spans 16 residues.

The rearrangement joins TRBV7-9 to TRBJ1-1; 7 positions match TRBD1. Trimming took 8 bases from V and 4 from J; bases not matched to a gene: 7. Germline-derived CDR1 and CDR2 are SEHNR and FQNEAQ (reference sequence). This CDR3 spans 13 amino acids. CDR3 sequence reads: CASEGQMGTEAFF. The CDR3 region has the DNA TGTGCCAGCGAGGGACAGATGGGCACTGAAGCTTTCTTT.

This chain links TRBV6-2 or TRBV6-3 with TRBJ2-7, with D unresolved. This CDR3 region has 14 residues. CDR1 and CDR2 from the germline V gene are MNHEY and SVGEGT. V gave up 0 bases and J gave up 1 base, with 7 bases separating them. The CDR3 here is CASSYSSGSYEQYF. CDR3 coding DNA: TGTGCCAGCAGTTACTCTTCAGGTTCCTACGAGCAGTACTTC.

The CDR3 reads CASSQDPPSLNSGDTQYF. In nucleotides, the CDR3 is TGCGCCAGCAGCCAAGATCCCCCTTCACTAAACTCGGGAGATACGCAGTATTTT. The V call is TRBV4-3, the J call TRBJ2-3; unclear D gene. V lost 0 bases, J lost 5 bases, and 21 bases lay in between. There are 18 residues in the CDR3. Germline assignment: CDR1 LGHNA and CDR2 YSLEER.

V is TRBV12-5 and J is TRBJ2-2; TRBD1 matches 10 bases. Germline V gives CDR1 LGHNT, CDR2 FRNRAP. The V segment lost 4 bases and the J segment 4 bases; nucleotides outside the gene matches: 12. This CDR3 comprises 18 residues. The CDR3 sequence is CASGSPEGQGFATGELFF. The CDR3 DNA reads TGTGCTAGTGGTTCTCCGGAGGGACAGGGGTTCGCCACCGGGGAGCTGTTTTTT.

The rearrangement links TRBV7-6 to TRBJ2-6; perhaps TRBD1 as D (5 bases). The germline V gene has CDR1 SGHVS and CDR2 FNYEAQ. This CDR3 contains 16 residues. Trimming pared 4 bases from V and 0 bases from J, leaving 10 bases between. CDR3 in amino acids: CASSSDSSSGANVLTF. The DNA for the CDR3 is TGTGCCAGCAGCTCCGACAGCAGCTCTGGGGCCAACGTCCTGACTTTC.

The chain is built from TRBV11-3 and TRBJ2-7; a weak D match, TRBD1 (5 bases). The germline gives CDR1 SGHNT, CDR2 YENEEA. Trimming shortened V by 4 bases and J by 4 bases, and 5 bases separated the two germline ends. The CDR3 runs 11 residues. DNA for the CDR3: TGTGCCAGCAGCTCAGGGTACGAGCAGTACTTC. It is translated as CASSSGYEQYF.

The V and J genes are TRBV2 and TRBJ1-6; 9 bases map to TRBD1. This CDR3 is built from 14 residues. V was clipped by 6 bases and J by 15 bases; unmatched bases: 12. Germline V gives CDR1 SNHLY, CDR2 FYNNEI. The CDR3 DNA reads as TGTGCCAGCAGAGCCGGGACAGGGACCGTTAACCTCCACTTT. Residues: CASRAGTGTVNLHF.

The rearrangement joins TRBV7-9 to TRBJ1-3, with 7 bases aligning to TRBD1. V shed 2 bases, J shed 2 bases, and the junction held 6 bases outside the gene matches. The CDR3 sequence is 16 residues long. Germline V gives CDR1 SEHNR, CDR2 FQNEAQ (reference sequence). The DNA for the CDR3 is TGTGCCAGCAGCTTACCCCAGACAGGGACTGGAAACACCATATATTTT. The encoded protein is CASSLPQTGTGNTIYF.

This clone was seen just once. J is TRBJ2-1 and V is TRBV12-3 or TRBV12-4, with TRBD2 matching 8 bases. J gave up 6 bases and V 4 bases, and 2 bases lay outside the gene matches. The CDR3 contains 13 residues. The CDR3 loop reads CASSSGTSNEQFF. The DNA of the CDR3 is TGTGCCAGCAGTTCCGGGACTAGCAATGAGCAGTTCTTC.

This clone has a single count. The chain links TRBV19 to TRBJ1-5, with 7 bases that match TRBD1. V lost 5 bases, J lost 1 base, and 2 bases stayed unmatched. Germline assignment: CDR1 LNHDA and CDR2 SQIVND (reference sequence). The CDR3 runs 14 residues. The chain's CDR3 is CASSQGGSNQPQHF. CDR3 nucleotide sequence: TGTGCCAGTAGTCAAGGGGGCAGCAATCAGCCCCAGCATTTT.

This rearrangement joins TRBV6-5 to TRBJ1-2; D is unresolved. Germline V gives CDR1 MNHEY, CDR2 SVGAGI. The CDR3 is made up of 16 amino acids. V dropped 2 bases and J dropped 4 bases, with 17 bases sitting between them. The CDR3 protein is CASSYGQSPPLYGYTF. The CDR3 DNA follows: TGTGCCAGCAGTTACGGCCAGTCACCCCCTCTCTATGGCTACACCTTC.

The CDR3 bases are TGTGCCAGCTGGACAGAAAAGAACACTGAAGCTTTCTTT. It codes for CASWTEKNTEAFF. V and J are TRBV2 and TRBJ1-1, with D possibly TRBD1 on 6 matching bases. The CDR3 loop spans 13 amino acids. V was trimmed by 8 bases and J by 1 base, leaving 11 bases between them. The germline CDR1 and CDR2 sequences are SNHLY and FYNNEI.

V is TRBV7-9 and J is TRBJ1-4, with D hard to call. V lost 0 bases and J lost 3, with 8 bases in between. This CDR3 contains 15 residues. Germline V lookup: CDR1 SEHNR, CDR2 FQNEAQ (reference sequence). DNA for the CDR3: TGTGCCAGCAGCTTAGCAGGCGGTGCTAATGAAAAACTGTTTTTT. It codes for CASSLAGGANEKLFF.

The chain is built from TRBV5-1 and TRBJ1-2; D may be TRBD1 (5 bases). With 4 bases removed from V and 5 bases from J, the gap between germline ends came to 18 bases. There are 15 residues in the CDR3. Germline V gene sequence: CDR1 SGHRS, CDR2 YFSETQ. As DNA, the CDR3 is TGCGCCAGCAGCCCCTCCGGGACTATCCTTTATGGCTACACCTTC. It codes for CASSPSGTILYGYTF.

This chain joins TRBV6-5 and TRBJ1-5; TRBD1 matches at 7 bases. Germline CDR1 and CDR2: MNHEY and SVGAGI. The CDR3 covers 15 residues. With 4 bases clipped from V and 1 base from J, the junction kept 4 bases outside the gene matches. CDR3 sequence (DNA): TGTGCCAGCAGTTCACAGGGGAGAAGCAATCAGCCCCAGCATTTT. It is translated as CASSSQGRSNQPQHF.

This chain connects TRBV6-2 or TRBV6-3 to TRBJ1-3; 7 bases match TRBD1. The CDR3 loop spans 15 amino acids. V lost 2 bases, J lost 3 bases, and 4 bases stayed unmatched. Germline CDR1 and CDR2: MNHEY and SVGEGT. The CDR3: CASSYGQVLGNTIYF. Written as DNA, the CDR3 is TGTGCCAGCAGTTACGGACAGGTCCTTGGAAACACCATATATTTT.

The V call is TRBV29-1, the J call TRBJ2-5; D is unclear. V was clipped by 4 bases and J by 5 bases, with 14 bases between them. Germline loops: CDR1 SQVTM, CDR2 ANQGSEA. This CDR3 spans 13 amino acids. In DNA form, the CDR3 reads TGCAGCGTTGGAGTCCTACCCCGCGAGACCCAGTACTTC. It encodes CSVGVLPRETQYF.

The chain joins TRBV3-1 (or the pseudogene TRBV3-2) to TRBJ1-1, with TRBD1 matching 7 bases. This CDR3 is built from 14 residues. Germline V gene lookup returns CDR1 LGHDT and CDR2 YNNKEL (reference sequence). V gave up 6 bases and J gave up 0 bases; unmatched junction bases: 4. CDR3 amino acids: CASRAGGLNTEAFF. CDR3 DNA: TGTGCCAGCAGGGCAGGGGGTTTGAACACTGAAGCTTTCTTT.

This chain uses TRBV15 with TRBJ2-1; tentatively, D is TRBD2 (6 bases). The germline gives CDR1 LNHNV, CDR2 YYDKDF (reference sequence). CDR3 length: 16 residues. V shed 5 bases and J shed 6 bases, with 20 bases lying between them. The CDR3 protein is CATSSLPGDDSNEQFF. The CDR3, as DNA: TGTGCCACCAGCTCTCTCCCGGGGGACGATTCCAATGAGCAGTTCTTC.

The V and J genes are TRBV18 and TRBJ1-3; possible D gene TRBD1, 5 bases. V was cut by 2 bases and J by 0 bases, with 8 bases left in between. The germline V gene has CDR1 KGHSH and CDR2 LQKENI. The CDR3 sequence is 15 residues long. This CDR3 is CASSPKTDSGNTIYF. CDR3 DNA: TGTGCCAGCTCACCAAAGACAGACTCTGGAAACACCATATATTTT.